The source of this T cell receptor (beta chain) is a study of blood T cell repertoires in COVID-19. In the study overall: Samples taken during acute and convalescent COVID-19 were collected in the United States, Italy and Spain.

The protocol was immunoSEQ multiplex PCR, while the TCRdb copy is restricted to in-frame clones and leaves out a portion. The sample consists of a few hundred thousand clones, approximately 85% of them appearing once. The CDR3 is 14 residues long. Per the germline V gene, CDR1 is SQVTM and CDR2 is ANQGSEA. Unmatched junction bases numbered 2, after V lost 6 bases and J lost 1 base. Specimen: peripheral blood. This sequence was found in a human donor with COVID-19, enrolled during active disease. The donor label of this sample is uncertain. This chain connects TRBV29-1 to TRBJ1-5; TRBD1 agrees at 11 bases. DNA for the CDR3: TGCAGCGTCCGGGACAGGGGGAGCAATCAGCCCCAGCATTTT. Protein: CSVRDRGSNQPQHF.